The T cell receptor (beta chain) under discussion was sequenced for a study of Graves' ophthalmopathy and Graves' hyperthyroidism (dated by TCRdb to the late 2010s). Context from the whole study: Peripheral blood was collected at initial diagnosis, before any treatment. TCR beta repertoire signatures were used to distinguish Graves' ophthalmopathy from Graves' hyperthyroidism and to predict progression to ophthalmopathy. T-cell repertoires of thyroid tissue and blood were compared in a handful of hyperthyroidism patients. To explore V-J signatures that distinguish ophthalmopathy from hyperthyroidism, a discovery set of about 99 patients was enrolled, made up of around 44 with ophthalmopathy and around 60 with stable hyperthyroidism. In total, around 140 blood samples were TCR-sequenced: 40 to 45 ophthalmopathy, approximately 75 hyperthyroidism and approximately 17 hyperthyroidism-to-ophthalmopathy patients. For training and testing, the 80 to 100 patients in the discovery cohort were randomly divided in a 7:3 ratio. An independent validation cohort comprised some 19 hyperthyroidism patients and roughly 15 patients who later progressed from hyperthyroidism to ophthalmopathy. After sampling, hyperthyroidism patients received methimazole starting at 30 mg daily, and ophthalmopathy patients received high-dose intravenous methylprednisolone. On the study overall, not on this receptor specifically: Among expanded thyroid clonotypes with frequency above 0.001, most also showed up in blood, which suggests that blood repertoires may reflect the thyroid immune response. In validation, the model predicted ophthalmopathy progression with about 64% sensitivity and 72.22% specificity; roughly 11 predicted patients were CT-confirmed with GO in a median of approximately six months. Ophthalmopathy was separated from stable hyperthyroidism by the 13-signature model with roughly 90% sensitivity and around 81% specificity in cross-validation and with 80%/75% in the test set. Sample size was not statistically predetermined, and group allocation was not concealed from the investigators.

This clonotype was observed a few times. Its antigen specificity is not known. No clone much larger than this one lies a single base away; base qualities are absent. A patient counted as having stable hyperthyroidism if there was no progression to ophthalmopathy within 18 months of follow-up. Hyperthyroidism patients were newly diagnosed, were aged 18 to 65 years, and had a disease duration under 2 months. Anyone with other autoimmune diseases, uncontrolled infections, pregnancy or lactation was excluded from the study. Clinical symptoms, serum thyroxine, TRAb, thyroid ultrasound and orbital computed tomography were used for diagnosis. Ficoll-Paque density gradient centrifugation was used to isolate PBMCs from under 11 ml of fresh peripheral blood. Total RNA was extracted using Trizol reagent, and RNA quality was checked on an Agilent 2100 Bioanalyzer. For repertoire sequencing, the TCR beta CDR3 regions were amplified from RNA transcripts. HTBI primers and the Qiagen OneStep RT-PCR kit were used in a first-round RT-PCR, which was followed by a second-round multiplex PCR, size selection and purification. Libraries were sequenced paired-end with 100 bp reads on an Illumina HiSeq2000. In the paper's pipeline: SOAPnuke was used for read processing, and reads with adapters, uncalled bases, a mean Phred below 15, or no exact constant-primer or identifier match were discarded. COPE v1.2.5 was used to merge high-quality paired reads. Clonotypes were defined as unique nucleotide sequences and were aligned to IMGT TRB V, D and J references using MiTCR v1.1. The analysis was limited to V-J combinations with a frequency above 0.0001, which together covered approximately 99% of the repertoires. For each V-J combination, a TCR clonal expansion and chaos score was defined as the ratio of F50 clonal expansion to chaos observed in the TCRdist matrix. Features were reduced by Welch's t-statistics and random forest to over 10 V-J combinations, which fed a naive Bayes classifier. The similarity between thyroid and blood repertoires was quantified using the Morisita-Horn index. Clones were called with MiXCR by TCRdb after fastp trimmed the public reads at Q25, and only in-frame beta chains were retained. Every entry covers one CDR3 protein and lists the most common genes and DNA from its rows. The V and J calls shown here were made by TCRdb, not taken from the authors' results. The sample table holds about 620,000 distinct CDR3 sequences, of which about a fifth were seen once. Around 6.5% of the sample is in the top ten clones.

V drops 1 base and J drops 3 bases, leaving 16 bases in between. The CDR3 has 15 amino acids, counting the end cysteine and phenylalanine. Just CDR3 DNA is preserved here, 45 bases in frame from base 1. Looking up the germline V gene (reference sequence) yields CDR1 DFQATT and CDR2 SNEGSKA. Rearrangement joined TRBV20-1 to TRBJ2-7; TRBD1 could be the D gene, as 6 bases match. This receptor was identified in a woman younger than 35 with stable Graves' hyperthyroidism. Some clones in this sample may be carry-over from other donors' samples. Donor details come from another sample of the same person, matched by shared clones. The specimen sequenced was peripheral blood. Here is the DNA: TGCAGTGCTAGAGCTGACGACAGGCCAGACTACGAGCAGTACTTC. Translated, this gives CSARADDRPDYEQYF.